This T cell receptor beta chain came from a study of blood T cell repertoires in COVID-19. Clones were read by immunoSEQ multiplex PCR, and TCRdb kept only the in-frame ones, dropping some. The sample includes 110,000 to 150,000 clones, around 86% of them seen just once. Specimen: PBMCs or T cells enriched from blood (not recorded which). The sequence derives from a man aged 55 to 69 who had recovered from COVID-19.

The CDR3 coding sequence is TGTGCCAGCAGCCCAATCGGGGAGCTGTTTTTT. Its translation: CASSPIGELFF. The chain couples TRBV7-7 to TRBJ2-2, with D unclear. Germline assignment: CDR1 SSHAT and CDR2 FNYEAQ (reference sequence). The CDR3 runs 11 residues. V lost 5 bases to trimming and J lost 7 bases, with 5 bases between them. The full variable domain, its missing parts supplied by reference TRBV7-7 and TRBJ2-2, is GAGVSQSPRYKVTKRGQDVTLRCDPISSHATLYWYQQALGQGPEFLTYFNYEAQPDKSGLPSDRFSAERPEGSISTLTIQRTEQRDSAMYRCASSPIGELFFGEGSRLTVL.